This TCR beta chain was sequenced during a study of blood T cell repertoires in COVID-19. Study-wide background: Sites in the United States, Italy and Spain provided acute and convalescent COVID-19 samples. T cells, B-cell-depleted T cells, or PBMCs provided the cDNA or gDNA that served as material.

Original processing notes: Cell counts per sample came from amplifying reference gene primers. Sequencing used immunoSEQ multiplex PCR; TCRdb keeps in-frame clones, though not all of them. From that table come the V and J calls and clone size; the DNA was used to work out D and trimming. This sample carries some 190,000 clones, more than 70% of them seen once, and the ten largest clones take 1.5% to 2%. Trimming took 5 bases from V and 0 from J, leaving 10 bases between them. CDR3 length: 15 amino acids. Germline V lookup: CDR1 SNHLY, CDR2 FYNNEI. The clonotype was recovered from a man aged 18 to 29 with active or convalescent COVID-19. Input material: peripheral blood. The chain couples TRBV2 to TRBJ1-4, with D possibly matching TRBD1 (5 bases). Written as DNA, the CDR3 is TGTGCCAGCAGTCCGCAGGGTACAACTAATGAAAAACTGTTTTTT. Protein product: CASSPQGTTNEKLFF.